This T cell receptor beta chain comes out of a study of OX40 agonist ivuxolimab in advanced cancers. Study in general: Among those treated, three patients had partial responses, one with hepatocellular carcinoma and two with cutaneous melanoma.

Germline V lookup: CDR1 SGHTA, CDR2 FQGNSA. V gave up 5 bases and J gave up 7 bases, with 21 bases separating them. CDR3 length equals 15 residues. Assay used: immunoSEQ multiplex PCR; TCRdb lists only in-frame clones, some missing. There are tens of thousands of clones in the sample; around 83% occur only once, and more than 20% lies in the top ten. This TCR was sampled from an adult with an advanced solid tumor such as melanoma, head and neck, liver or kidney cancer. This chain connects TRBV7-2 to TRBJ2-7; D gene unclear. The source material was CD4+ or CD8+ T cells sorted from blood, sampled in a trial of the OX40 agonist ivuxolimab. CDR3 sequence: CASSPQASPGVEQYF. DNA of the CDR3: TGTGCCAGCAGCCCTCAGGCCTCCCCTGGGGTAGAGCAGTACTTC. Full variable domain (outside the CDR3, taken from reference TRBV7-2 and TRBJ2-7): GAGVSQSPSNKVTEKGKDVELRCDPISGHTALYWYRQSLGQGLEFLIYFQGNSAPDKSGLPSDRFSAERTGGSVSTLTIQRTQQEDSAVYLCASSPQASPGVEQYFGPGTRLTVT.